These T cell receptor beta chains were read from a single sample in a study of T cell responses to AZD1222 COVID-19 vaccine. Clones were read by immunoSEQ multiplex PCR, and TCRdb kept only the in-frame ones, dropping some. Of 90,000 to 130,000 clones detected, 70% to 90% appear once; the ten largest clones hold 3.3%. Sequencing used peripheral blood, obtained on day 0 of AZD1222 vaccination. The receptors originated from an adult in good health. The conserved cysteine and the conserved F or W are not part of the CDR3 here. Each record gives: V gene, J gene, CDR3 protein.

>TRBV6-5|TRBJ2-1
ASRSAGTDNEQF
>TRBV5-1|TRBJ2-1
ASSLAGFLSYNEQF
>TRBV7-3|TRBJ2-3
ASSPWSGSGTQY
>TRBV12-3/TRBV12-4|TRBJ1-2
ASSLGQEYGYT
>TRBV6-6|TRBJ1-6
ASSYSGGGRSPLH
>TRBV18|TRBJ2-7
ASSRTGPYEQY
>TRBV10-1|TRBJ1-4
ASSSMGNEKLF
>TRBV29-1|TRBJ1-2
SVEQGGGYT
>TRBV5-1|TRBJ1-6
ASSLAGLYNSPLH
>TRBV5-4|TRBJ1-2
ASSFQDRLNYGYT
>TRBV29-1|TRBJ2-7
SVGAGYDYEQY
>TRBV10-3|TRBJ1-1
AISESLTGPNTEAF
>TRBV5-1|TRBJ1-3
ASSLGDFSGNTIY
>TRBV30|TRBJ2-5
AWSGTTGGSETQY
>TRBV7-9|TRBJ1-1
ASSPQGTGTEAF
>TRBV13|TRBJ1-1
ASSSRGGLTEAF
>TRBV18|TRBJ1-4
ASSPRETGVADEKLF
>TRBV7-2|TRBJ1-3
ASSFVTSHSGNTIY
>TRBV5-6|TRBJ1-5
ASSTSFDRGYSNQPQH
>TRBV18|TRBJ1-5
ASSPGGLSNQPQH
>TRBV7-6|TRBJ1-2
ASSLVGGERDYGYT
>TRBV7-6|TRBJ2-1
ASSLAAGGMFDEQF
>TRBV6-5|TRBJ2-2
ASGYPTGELF
>TRBV27|TRBJ2-1
ASLDAGAGPNEQF
>TRBV6-6|TRBJ2-1
ASTSDSFYNEQF
>TRBV5-1|TRBJ2-6
ASSLGASGANVLT
>TRBV30|TRBJ1-2
AWSAGQLRGYT
>TRBV19|TRBJ2-6
ASISGSGANVLT
>TRBV15|TRBJ1-4
ATSRDRQRGWGEKLF
>TRBV5-1|TRBJ2-7
ASSHDRAYEQY
>TRBV15|TRBJ1-2
ATSRGEGLDYGYT
>TRBV12-5|TRBJ2-1
ASGLVGGGGYNEQF
>TRBV4-2|TRBJ2-7
ASSQDRTDPKY
>TRBV5-1|TRBJ1-1
ASSFQGMNTEAF
>TRBV6-5|TRBJ1-2
ASSWDRDRGYT
>TRBV19|TRBJ1-5
ATSWPPSNQPQH
>TRBV9|TRBJ2-3
ASSVDTGYSTDTQY
>TRBV5-5|TRBJ1-4
ASSHPGDLDEKLF
>TRBV5-6|TRBJ2-5
ASMPPWDRGQETQY
>TRBV5-1|TRBJ1-4
ASSSTESDEKLF
>TRBV4-1|TRBJ2-2
ASREQITAGELF
>TRBV18|TRBJ2-5
ASSPGQGHQETQY
>TRBV5-1|TRBJ1-1
ASSLGRGHPTEAF
>TRBV5-4|TRBJ2-2
ASSLAKGNTGELF
>TRBV7-9|TRBJ2-2
ASGQGSTGELF
>TRBV28|TRBJ1-4
ASSFQGSGEKLF
>TRBV2|TRBJ2-7
ASRDPGEQY
>TRBV12-3/TRBV12-4|TRBJ1-1
ASSLWREGKAF
>TRBV6-1|TRBJ2-7
ASSETLSSEQY
>TRBV28|TRBJ2-7
ASSDPGRHISYEQY
>TRBV29-1|TRBJ1-1
SAVSLNTEAF
>TRBV7-8|TRBJ2-5
ASSLPSGAGTQY
>TRBV5-4|TRBJ2-5
ASSSMLVAGETQY
>TRBV25-1|TRBJ1-2
ASTPTGGHYGYT
>TRBV5-4|TRBJ1-2
ASNRDRDFYGYT